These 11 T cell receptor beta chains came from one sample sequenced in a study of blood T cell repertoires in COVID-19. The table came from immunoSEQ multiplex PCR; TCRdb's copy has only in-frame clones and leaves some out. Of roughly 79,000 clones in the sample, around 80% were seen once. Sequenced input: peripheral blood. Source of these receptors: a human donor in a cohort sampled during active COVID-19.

The CDR3 DNA reads TGTGCCAGTAGTGAGAGGGATTATAGCAATCAGCCCCAGCATTTT. Amino acid sequence: CASSERDYSNQPQHF. The chain recombines TRBV19 with TRBJ1-5; D unresolved. The V and J ends lost 5 bases and 0 bases respectively, with 11 bases between them. Per the germline V gene, CDR1 is LNHDA and CDR2 is SQIVND (reference sequence). The CDR3 is 15 residues long.

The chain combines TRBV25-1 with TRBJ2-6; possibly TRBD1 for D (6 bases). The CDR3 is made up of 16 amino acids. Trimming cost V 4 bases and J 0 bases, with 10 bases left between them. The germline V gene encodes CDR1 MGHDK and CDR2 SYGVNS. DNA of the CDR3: TGTGCCAGCAGTGGGACAGTGAGCTCTGGGGCCAACGTCCTGACTTTC. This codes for CASSGTVSSGANVLTF.

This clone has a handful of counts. The DNA of the CDR3 is TGTGCCAGCAGCCATCCGGACAGTGAAGCTTTCTTT. Translation: CASSHPDSEAFF. V usage is TRBV7-8 and J usage is TRBJ1-1; D is possibly TRBD1 (6 bases). The V gene lost 5 bases and the J gene lost 7 bases, with 11 bases spanning the gap. Looked up from germline, CDR1 is SGHVS and CDR2 is FQNEAQ. The CDR3 totals 12 residues.

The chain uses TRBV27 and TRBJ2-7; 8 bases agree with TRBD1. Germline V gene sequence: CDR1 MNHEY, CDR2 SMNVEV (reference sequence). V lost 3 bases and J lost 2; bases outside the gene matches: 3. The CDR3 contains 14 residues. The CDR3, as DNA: TGTGCCAGCAGTTTCGTACAGGGGGCCTACGAGCAGTACTTC. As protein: CASSFVQGAYEQYF.

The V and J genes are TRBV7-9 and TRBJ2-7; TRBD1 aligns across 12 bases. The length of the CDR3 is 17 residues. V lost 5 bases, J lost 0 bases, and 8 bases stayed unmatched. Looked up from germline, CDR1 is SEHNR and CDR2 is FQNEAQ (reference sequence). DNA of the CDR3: TGTGCCAGCAGCGCCGTTTTGGGACAGGGGGCCTCCTACGAGCAGTACTTC. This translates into CASSAVLGQGASYEQYF.

The CDR3 nucleotides read TGTGCCAGCAGTTTGACAGCCTCCTACGAGCAGTACTTC. Its protein product is CASSLTASYEQYF. The V and J genes are TRBV6-6 and TRBJ2-7; tentatively, D is TRBD1 (5 bases). Germline loops: CDR1 MNHNY, CDR2 SVGAGI (reference sequence). This CDR3 comprises 13 residues. The V end was cut by 4 bases, the J end by 0 bases, with 7 bases between.

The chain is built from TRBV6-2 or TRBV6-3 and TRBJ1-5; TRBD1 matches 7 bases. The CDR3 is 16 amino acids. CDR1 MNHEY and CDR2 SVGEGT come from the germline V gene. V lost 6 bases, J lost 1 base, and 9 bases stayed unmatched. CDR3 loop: CASSQITGASNQPQHF. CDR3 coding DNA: TGTGCCAGCAGCCAGATTACAGGGGCGAGCAATCAGCCCCAGCATTTT.

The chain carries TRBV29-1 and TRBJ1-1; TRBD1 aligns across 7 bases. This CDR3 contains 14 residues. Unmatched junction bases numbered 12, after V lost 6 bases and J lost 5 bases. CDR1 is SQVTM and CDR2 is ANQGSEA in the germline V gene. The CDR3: CSVRINRGGTEAFF. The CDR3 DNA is TGCAGCGTCCGAATCAACAGGGGTGGGACTGAAGCTTTCTTT.

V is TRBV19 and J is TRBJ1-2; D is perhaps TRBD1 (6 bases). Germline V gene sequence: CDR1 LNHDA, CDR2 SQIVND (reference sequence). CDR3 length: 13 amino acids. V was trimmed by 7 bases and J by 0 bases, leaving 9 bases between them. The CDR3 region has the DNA TGTGCCAGTAAAGAGGGGGCTAACTATGGCTACACCTTC. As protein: CASKEGANYGYTF.

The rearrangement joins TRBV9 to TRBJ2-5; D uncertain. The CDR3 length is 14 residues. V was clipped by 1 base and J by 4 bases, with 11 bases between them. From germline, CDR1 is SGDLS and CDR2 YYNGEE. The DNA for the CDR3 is TGTGCCAGCAGCGTAACGGTCCTCCCAGAGACCCAGTACTTC. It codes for CASSVTVLPETQYF.

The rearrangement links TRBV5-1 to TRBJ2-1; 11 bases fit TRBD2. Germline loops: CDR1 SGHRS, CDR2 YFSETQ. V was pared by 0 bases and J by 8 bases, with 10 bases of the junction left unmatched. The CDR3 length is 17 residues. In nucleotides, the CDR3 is TGCGCCAGCAGCTTGGTGTCTAGCGGGGGGCTGGGCCATGAGCAGTTCTTC. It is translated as CASSLVSSGGLGHEQFF.